The 23 T cell receptor beta chains below were found in one sample sequenced in a study of T cell responses to AZD1222 COVID-19 vaccine (dated by TCRdb to the early 2020s). The sample's time point, from its label and the paper: about 28 days (+/-7) after the second vaccine dose. The treatment or condition tag for this specimen amounts to: meningococcal conjugate vaccine given as trial control. The library was generated by the immunoSEQ multiplex PCR assay. Held by TCRdb, this immuneACCESS table contains in-frame sequences only and omits some clones. Under half of the omission traces to an unresolved V gene where checked; the cause of the rest is unknown. The sample data list about 140,000 clones, and about 90% of these were observed just once. The ten largest clones capture around 8% of the sample. The sample in question was peripheral blood, obtained 28 days after the second dose of the MenACWY control vaccine. These receptors all stem from an adult who received the MenACWY meningococcal vaccine as a control.

The chain recombines TRBV2 with TRBJ2-7; 9 bases map to TRBD2. CDR1 and CDR2 from the germline V gene are SNHLY and FYNNEI. This CDR3 region has 14 residues. V shed 7 bases and J 6 bases; nucleotides not matched to a gene: 10. The CDR3, as DNA: TGTGCCAGCATGAAGACTAGCGGCTCCCTCGAGCAGTACTTC. This sequence encodes CASMKTSGSLEQYF. Full variable domain (remainder filled in from reference TRBV2 and TRBJ2-7): EPEVTQTPSHQVTQMGQEVILRCVPISNHLYFYWYRQILGQKVEFLVSFYNNEISEKSEIFDDQFSVERPDGSNFTLKIRSTKLEDSAMYFCASMKTSGSLEQYFGPGTRLTVT.

In its sample, this clone was seen once. This chain joins TRBV29-1 and TRBJ1-2, with TRBD1 identical over 9 bases. Trimming removed 0 bases from V and 4 bases from J; junction bases left unmatched: 9. This CDR3 region has 16 residues. Germline V gene data show CDR1 as SQVTM and CDR2 as ANQGSEA. The CDR3 spells CSVEDPGDRASYGYTF. The CDR3 bases are TGCAGCGTTGAAGACCCTGGGGACAGGGCGAGCTATGGCTACACCTTC.

The gene calls are TRBV6-5 and TRBJ2-7, with D possibly being TRBD2 (5 bases). Trimming removed 4 bases from V and 7 bases from J, with 11 bases in between. This CDR3 is 12 amino acids long. Per germline, CDR1 MNHEY and CDR2 SVGAGI. CDR3 sequence (DNA): TGTGCCAGCAGTTCCGACCGGGAAGAGCAGTACTTC. This encodes CASSSDREEQYF.

CDR3 nucleotides: TGTGCCAGCAGTCTACAGGTTTTGTCCGGGGAGCTGTTTTTT. Protein product: CASSLQVLSGELFF. V and J are TRBV28 and TRBJ2-2, with a weak D call TRBD1 (5 bases). The CDR3 totals 14 residues. CDR1 and CDR2 from the germline V gene are MDHEN and SYDVKM. V lost 5 bases to trimming and J lost 6 bases, with 13 bases between them.

This rearrangement joins TRBV7-2 to TRBJ2-4; 10 positions match TRBD2. The V gene's germline CDR1 is SGHTA and CDR2 FQGNSA. CDR3 length equals 16 residues. V lost 3 bases to trimming and J lost 7 bases; unmatched junction nucleotides: 9. The CDR3 loop reads CASSLSPSGGANIQYF. The CDR3 coding sequence is TGTGCCAGCAGCTTGTCCCCGAGCGGGGGGGCGAACATTCAGTACTTC.

The J gene is TRBJ1-1, the V gene TRBV10-3; D remains unclear. CDR1 and CDR2 from the germline V gene are ENHRY and SYGVKD. The ends were cut back, 5 bases at V and 5 bases at J, with 15 bases in the middle. CDR3 length: 14 amino acids. DNA of the CDR3: TGTGCCATCAGTACGGAAAGGGCCCGGACTGAAGCTTTCTTT. Translation gives CAISTERARTEAFF.

This chain links TRBV15 with TRBJ2-7; D gene unclear. This CDR3 spans 13 amino acids. In germline, CDR1 is LNHNV, CDR2 YYDKDF (reference sequence). V lost 4 bases and J 5 bases, leaving 12 bases between the germline ends. The CDR3 DNA sequence: TGTGCCACCAGCATGGCGGACCTGAACGAGCAGTACTTC. As protein: CATSMADLNEQYF.

The V and J genes are TRBV6-4 and TRBJ2-7; D possibly corresponds to TRBD2 (5 bases). Trimming took off 7 bases at V and 7 bases at J, with 17 bases between the two ends. CDR1 and CDR2 from the germline V gene are MRHNA and SNTAGT. The CDR3 is made up of 13 amino acids. CDR3 coding DNA: TGTGCCAGCATAGTCATCCACCCGGGGGAGCAGTACTTC. Translation gives CASIVIHPGEQYF.

The chain carries TRBV6-5 and TRBJ2-7, with 13 bases fitting TRBD2. CDR1 MNHEY and CDR2 SVGAGI come from the germline V gene. The V gene end was trimmed by 2 bases and the J gene end by 5 bases; junction bases not matched to a gene: 0. CDR3 length: 14 residues. The CDR3 protein is CASSYGLAGDEQYF. The DNA for the CDR3 is TGTGCCAGCAGTTACGGACTAGCGGGAGACGAGCAGTACTTC.

The V and J genes are TRBV7-6 and TRBJ2-5, with D possibly matching TRBD2 (5 bases). This CDR3 contains 12 residues. V lost 0 bases and J 10 bases, leaving 9 bases between the germline ends. Germline V gene sequence: CDR1 SGHVS, CDR2 FNYEAQ. In DNA form, the CDR3 reads TGTGCCAGCAGCTTAGCGACGAGGGACCAGTACTTC. Encoded protein: CASSLATRDQYF.

The gene calls are TRBV6-5 and TRBJ2-7; D is perhaps TRBD1 (6 bases). The CDR3 contains 11 residues. Per the germline V gene, CDR1 is MNHEY and CDR2 is SVGAGI. The V gene lost 8 bases and the J gene lost 2 bases, with 7 bases spanning the gap. CDR3: CASGGPYEQYF. For the CDR3, the DNA is TGTGCCAGCGGGGGCCCCTACGAGCAGTACTTC.

The CDR3 nucleotides read TGTGCCAGCAGTTCCGGGGGACTCTACGAGCAGTACTTC. This translates into CASSSGGLYEQYF. V is TRBV12-3 or TRBV12-4 and J is TRBJ2-7, with D maybe TRBD2 (6 bases). The ends were cut back, 4 bases at V and 3 bases at J, with 10 bases in the middle. The CDR3 contains 13 residues.

J is TRBJ2-1 and V is TRBV9, with 8 bases aligning to TRBD2. Trimming at V came to 0 bases and at J to 7 bases, leaving 9 bases not matched to a gene. This CDR3 is 16 amino acids long. Germline CDR1 SGDLS, CDR2 YYNGEE. CDR3 sequence (DNA): TGTGCCAGCAGCGTAGATACCAGCGGGAGCTGGAATGAGCAGTTCTTC. It yields the protein CASSVDTSGSWNEQFF.

The chain carries TRBV28 and TRBJ2-7, with D perhaps given as TRBD1 or TRBD2 (5 bases each). Looked up from germline, CDR1 is MDHEN and CDR2 is SYDVKM. Between the trimmed V and J ends, which lost 6 bases and 4 bases, there was a span of 7 bases. This CDR3 region has 11 residues. The CDR3 reads CASRGVYEQYF. The CDR3, as DNA: TGTGCCAGCAGGGGGGTATACGAGCAGTACTTC.

This clone was counted once. The chain uses TRBV7-2 and TRBJ1-1, with a weak D call TRBD1 (6 bases). Germline CDR1 and CDR2: SGHTA and FQGNSA. This CDR3 is built from 14 residues. The V end lost 2 bases, the J end lost 3 bases, and 10 bases lay between the germline ends. The CDR3: CASSLSTGDTEAFF. CDR3 DNA sequence: TGTGCCAGCAGCTTATCGACAGGAGACACTGAAGCTTTCTTT.

This chain links TRBV10-2 with TRBJ1-6; no clear D gene. This CDR3 has 12 amino acids. V dropped 6 bases and J dropped 7 bases, with 7 bases sitting between them. CDR1 WSHSY and CDR2 SAAADI come from the germline V gene. CDR3 nucleotides: TGCGCCAGCAGATTGGAAAATTCACCCCTCCACTTT. It yields the protein CASRLENSPLHF.

This chain joins TRBV6-2 or TRBV6-3 and TRBJ2-7; D might be TRBD1 (6 bases). CDR1 MNHEY and CDR2 SVGEGT come from the germline V gene. Trimming shortened V by 0 bases and J by 3 bases, and 15 bases separated the two germline ends. The CDR3 loop spans 16 amino acids. CDR3 protein: CASSYSGRTGNYEQYF. The CDR3 nucleotides are TGTGCCAGCAGTTACTCGGGTAGAACAGGGAACTACGAGCAGTACTTC.

The chain couples TRBV18 to TRBJ2-6; 7 bases fit TRBD1. CDR3 length equals 15 residues. Trimming cost V 5 bases and J 8 bases; bases outside gene matches: 9. The germline CDR1 and CDR2 sequences are KGHSH and LQKENI. CDR3 sequence (DNA): TGTGCCAGCTCATCGGGACAGACCCCTTCCAACGTCCTGACTTTC. This translates into CASSSGQTPSNVLTF.

J is TRBJ2-1 and V is TRBV7-2, with 7 bases identical to TRBD2. This CDR3 is 15 amino acids long. Germline V gives CDR1 SGHTA, CDR2 FQGNSA. V lost 1 base and J lost 4; bases outside the gene matches: 4. The CDR3 is CASSLDWGGYNEQFF. The CDR3 nucleotides are TGTGCCAGCAGCTTAGATTGGGGGGGATACAATGAGCAGTTCTTC.

V gene TRBV6-5 combines with J gene TRBJ2-7, with TRBD2 matching 9 bases. Germline CDR1 and CDR2: MNHEY and SVGAGI. Trimming cost V 6 bases and J 3 bases; bases outside gene matches: 6. This CDR3 contains 14 residues. The CDR3 protein is CASSRTSDRYEQYF. The CDR3, as DNA: TGTGCCAGCAGCCGGACTAGCGACCGCTACGAGCAGTACTTC.

The chain is built from TRBV29-1 and TRBJ2-1, with 8 bases matching TRBD2. J was trimmed by 0 bases and V by 3 bases; bases with no gene match: 16. The CDR3 is 19 residues long. CDR1 and CDR2 (germline): SQVTM, ANQGSEA. CDR3 amino acids: CSVEGEGVSGISSYNEQFF. In DNA form, the CDR3 reads TGCAGCGTTGAGGGGGAAGGGGTTAGCGGGATTAGCTCCTACAATGAGCAGTTCTTC.

J is TRBJ1-2 and V is TRBV4-3, with 9 nucleotides matching TRBD1. Germline CDR1 LGHNA, CDR2 YSLEER. The CDR3 spans 16 residues. The ends lost 4 bases at V and 2 bases at J; junction bases unmatched: 8. The CDR3: CASSPGQGPQNYGYTF. In DNA form, the CDR3 reads TGCGCCAGCAGCCCGGGACAGGGACCCCAGAACTATGGCTACACCTTC.

V is TRBV20-1 and J is TRBJ1-6; no firm D call. Trimming took off 3 bases at V and 15 bases at J, with 15 bases between the two ends. The CDR3 extends over 12 amino acids. Looked up from germline, CDR1 is DFQATT and CDR2 is SNEGSKA (reference sequence). In DNA form, the CDR3 reads TGCAGTGCTAGTATGATTGACCCTCTCCTCCACTTT. This codes for CSASMIDPLLHF.